This passage covers 30 T cell receptor beta chains from one sample sequenced in a study of blood T cell repertoires in COVID-19. Sequencing was performed with immunoSEQ multiplex PCR; in TCRdb, only in-frame clones are kept and a portion is missing. The sample has some 8,000 clones; less than 85% are singletons. The sample comprised peripheral blood. These receptor sequences come from a human donor with active COVID-19. The donor label of this sample is uncertain.

This clone appeared a single time. V gene TRBV5-5 combines with J gene TRBJ1-4; 8 positions match TRBD1. Germline-derived CDR1 and CDR2 are SGHKS and YYEKEE (reference sequence). Germline trimming cut 4 bases from V and 7 bases from J; bases unmatched to any gene: 3. CDR3 size: 13 residues. In DNA form, the CDR3 reads TGTGCCAGCAGCGCACAGGGGGTTGAAAAACTGTTTTTT. As protein: CASSAQGVEKLFF.

The chain joins TRBV11-3 to TRBJ2-5, with TRBD2 matching over 11 bases. Looked up from germline, CDR1 is SGHNT and CDR2 is YENEEA. The trim removed 5 bases at V and 5 bases at J, leaving 7 bases unmatched. The CDR3 runs 15 residues. CDR3 bases: TGTGCCAGCAGCCCACTAGCGGGAGTAGAGGAGACCCAGTACTTC. Protein product: CASSPLAGVEETQYF.

This chain joins TRBV6-5 and TRBJ1-4; D uncertain. The CDR3 sequence is 15 residues long. V lost 8 bases to trimming and J lost 8 bases, with 21 bases between them. Germline assignment: CDR1 MNHEY and CDR2 SVGAGI. DNA of the CDR3: TGTGCCAGCGGTCCCCACGGGAGCCTCGCGGAAAAACTGTTTTTT. It translates to CASGPHGSLAEKLFF.

The genes are TRBV30 and TRBJ1-1; the D gene is possibly TRBD1 (6 bases). This CDR3 contains 14 residues. V dropped 0 bases and J dropped 7 bases, with 15 bases sitting between them. CDR1 is GTSNPN and CDR2 is SVGIG in the germline V gene (reference sequence). The CDR3 DNA sequence: TGTGCCTGGAGTGTCCCGCCAGGGGCCGGTGAAGCTTTCTTT. Its protein is CAWSVPPGAGEAFF.

This clone showed up just once. The chain recombines TRBV4-1 with TRBJ1-2, with 7 bases fitting TRBD1. Germline V gives CDR1 MGHRA, CDR2 YSYEKL. The junction had 10 bases not matched to a gene; V was cut back by 6 bases and J by 3 bases. The CDR3 covers 15 residues. The CDR3 DNA is TGCGCCAGCAGACCCGCTACAGGGGAGCACTATGGCTACACCTTC. Protein: CASRPATGEHYGYTF.

V is TRBV4-1 and J is TRBJ1-2; D is unresolved. The V end lost 4 bases, the J end lost 4 bases, and 16 bases lay between the germline ends. The CDR3 runs 15 residues. The V gene's germline CDR1 is MGHRA and CDR2 YSYEKL. CDR3 in DNA: TGCGCCAGCAGCCCAACCGAGCGGAGGACCTATGGCTACACCTTC. This encodes CASSPTERRTYGYTF.

The rearrangement links TRBV11-2 to TRBJ1-2, with D unresolved. V gave up 1 base and J gave up 4 bases, with 10 bases separating them. Germline V lookup: CDR1 SGHAT, CDR2 FQNNGV. The CDR3 runs to 14 residues. The CDR3 DNA follows: TGTGCCAGCAGCTTAGTAGCGTCCCCCTATGGCTACACCTTC. Encoded protein: CASSLVASPYGYTF.

This sequence joins TRBV9 and TRBJ2-7; D is uncertain. With 4 bases removed from V and 0 bases from J, the gap between germline ends came to 14 bases. Germline V gene data show CDR1 as SGDLS and CDR2 as YYNGEE. The CDR3 spans 15 residues. CDR3 region: CASSTHYQHSYEQYF. The DNA for the CDR3 is TGTGCCAGCAGCACACATTACCAACACTCCTACGAGCAGTACTTC.

The chain combines TRBV6-5 with TRBJ1-2, with D possibly TRBD1 on 5 matching bases. There are 15 residues in the CDR3. Germline assignment: CDR1 MNHEY and CDR2 SVGAGI. V lost 7 bases to trimming and J lost 4 bases, with 19 bases between them. Here the CDR3 reads CASNPGGNRGYGYTF. The CDR3 region has the DNA TGTGCCAGCAACCCGGGAGGCAATAGGGGCTATGGCTACACCTTC.

V usage is TRBV3-1 (or the pseudogene TRBV3-2) and J usage is TRBJ2-3; TRBD2 is a possible D gene (6 bases). The CDR3 runs to 17 residues. V was pared by 5 bases and J by 1 base, with 19 bases between. Germline values: CDR1 LGHDT, CDR2 YNNKEL (reference sequence). The CDR3 region is CASSLKGLRERTDTQYF. CDR3 sequence (DNA): TGTGCCAGCAGCTTAAAAGGCCTTCGGGAGCGCACAGATACGCAGTATTTT.

The rearrangement joins TRBV5-1 to TRBJ1-3, with TRBD1 as a possible D gene (6 bases). Germline V CDR1 and CDR2: SGHRS, YFSETQ. V lost 4 bases and J lost 1, with 12 bases in between. CDR3 length: 15 residues. For the CDR3, the DNA is TGCGCCAGCAGCACAGCGACAGGTTCTGGAAACACCATATATTTT. As protein: CASSTATGSGNTIYF. Combining the CDR3 with reference TRBV5-1 and TRBJ1-3 gives the whole variable domain KAGVTQTPRYLIKTRGQQVTLSCSPISGHRSVSWYQQTPGQGLQFLFEYFSETQRNKGNFPGRFSGRQFSNSRSEMNVSTLELGDSALYLCASSTATGSGNTIYFGEGSWLTVV.

The gene calls are TRBV24-1 and TRBJ2-5; 11 nucleotides match TRBD2. Germline CDR1 is KGHDR and CDR2 is SFDVKD. This CDR3 region has 16 residues. V lost 4 bases and J lost 3; bases outside the gene matches: 6. The CDR3 spells CATSDPPGLAEETQYF. CDR3 sequence (DNA): TGTGCCACCAGTGACCCCCCGGGACTAGCGGAAGAGACCCAGTACTTC.

The rearrangement uses TRBV11-3 and TRBJ2-5; 9 bases are a match to TRBD2. The trim removed 1 base at V and 5 bases at J, leaving 8 bases unmatched. The CDR3 contains 16 residues. Germline V gene sequence: CDR1 SGHNT, CDR2 YENEEA. CDR3 region: CASSLGLAGNMETQYF. The CDR3 DNA sequence: TGTGCCAGCAGCTTAGGCCTAGCGGGGAACATGGAGACCCAGTACTTC.

The chain joins TRBV27 to TRBJ2-1; no reliable D call. The CDR3 covers 11 residues. V was pared by 4 bases and J by 9 bases, with 7 bases between. Germline CDR1 is MNHEY and CDR2 is SMNVEV (reference sequence). This CDR3 reads CASSSLREQFF. The CDR3 DNA sequence: TGTGCCAGCAGTTCCCTTCGTGAGCAGTTCTTC.

CDR3 residues: CASSQDLGGGGSNQPQHF. The CDR3 nucleotides are TGCGCCAGCAGCCAAGATTTGGGGGGAGGGGGTAGCAATCAGCCCCAGCATTTT. The V gene is TRBV4-3, the J gene TRBJ1-5; TRBD1 is a possible D gene (6 bases). Germline CDR1 LGHNA, CDR2 YSLEER. V lost 0 bases and J 0 bases, leaving 15 bases between the germline ends. There are 18 residues in the CDR3.

The gene calls are TRBV28 and TRBJ2-1; possibly TRBD1 for D (6 bases). The CDR3 sequence is 13 residues long. Trimming removed 7 bases at V and 3 bases at J, with 10 bases between. Germline CDR1 is MDHEN and CDR2 is SYDVKM. This CDR3 is CASIGGFYNEQFF. The CDR3 coding sequence is TGTGCCAGCATTGGGGGCTTCTACAATGAGCAGTTCTTC.

The V and J genes are TRBV5-1 and TRBJ2-7, with D maybe TRBD2 (6 bases). Germline V gene data show CDR1 as SGHRS and CDR2 as YFSETQ. V was cut by 1 base and J by 3 bases, with 20 bases left in between. This CDR3 has 17 residues. The CDR3 is CASSLFPGTEVDYEQYF. DNA for the CDR3: TGCGCCAGCAGCTTGTTCCCCGGGACTGAGGTAGACTACGAGCAGTACTTC.

This clone was detected only a few times. The V call is TRBV5-1, the J call TRBJ2-7; D remains ambiguous. Germline values: CDR1 SGHRS, CDR2 YFSETQ. The CDR3 length is 13 residues. V was pared by 0 bases and J by 2 bases, with 6 bases between. CDR3 loop: CASSLAPAYEQYF. CDR3 DNA: TGCGCCAGCAGCTTGGCCCCAGCCTACGAGCAGTACTTC.

The J gene is TRBJ2-6, the V gene TRBV19; D ambiguous. The CDR3 totals 16 residues. CDR1 and CDR2 from the germline V gene are LNHDA and SQIVND (reference sequence). Trimming took 6 bases from V and 0 from J, leaving 12 bases between them. CDR3 nucleotides: TGTGCCAGTAGCCTTCGACTGGGCTCTGGGGCCAACGTCCTGACTTTC. It codes for CASSLRLGSGANVLTF.

The chain couples TRBV10-3 to TRBJ1-2, with 9 bases fitting TRBD1. The junction had 9 bases not matched to a gene; V was cut back by 6 bases and J by 7 bases. This CDR3 comprises 14 residues. The germline V gene encodes CDR1 ENHRY and CDR2 SYGVKD. As DNA, the CDR3 is TGTGCCATCAGAAGGACAGGGGAGGAATCTGGCTACACCTTC. This encodes CAIRRTGEESGYTF.

The J gene is TRBJ1-5, the V gene TRBV19; 8 positions match TRBD1. CDR1 is LNHDA and CDR2 is SQIVND in the germline V gene (reference sequence). The J segment lost 8 bases and the V segment lost 8 bases, leaving 8 bases of the junction unmatched. The CDR3 runs to 13 residues. The CDR3 bases are TGTGCCAGTGGGGGGACAGGTTTAGAGCCCCAGCATTTT. Its protein is CASGGTGLEPQHF.

The table lists this clone with a count of one. The V and J genes are TRBV7-3 and TRBJ2-5, with TRBD2 identical over 10 bases. This CDR3 has 15 amino acids. V lost 4 bases to trimming and J lost 4 bases; unmatched junction nucleotides: 6. Germline V gives CDR1 SGHTA, CDR2 FQGTGA. The CDR3 sequence: CASSSSGSISETQYF. The CDR3 DNA reads TGTGCCAGCAGCTCTAGCGGGAGTATCTCAGAGACCCAGTACTTC.

Regarding this clone: Other DNA sequences in this specimen translate into the identical CDR3. The rearrangement links TRBV4-1 to TRBJ2-1; 11 positions agree with TRBD2. Germline V gives CDR1 MGHRA, CDR2 YSYEKL. V lost 3 bases and J lost 4; bases outside the gene matches: 5. The CDR3 consists of 16 residues. CDR3 protein: CASSHLAGGSYNEQFF. The DNA for the CDR3 is TGCGCCAGCAGCCATCTAGCGGGGGGATCATACAATGAGCAGTTCTTC.

V usage is TRBV11-3 and J usage is TRBJ1-1, with 8 bases matching TRBD1. The germline gives CDR1 SGHNT, CDR2 YENEEA. Unmatched junction bases numbered 12, after V lost 0 bases and J lost 12 bases. This CDR3 is 15 amino acids long. The CDR3 loop is CASSLETRGRFDTFF. In DNA form, the CDR3 reads TGTGCCAGCAGCTTAGAAACCAGGGGGCGCTTCGATACTTTCTTT.

The V call is TRBV28, the J call TRBJ1-3, with D maybe TRBD1 (5 bases). CDR3 length: 14 residues. The ends were cut back, 3 bases at V and 0 bases at J, with 6 bases in the middle. Germline lookup yields CDR1 MDHEN and CDR2 SYDVKM. CDR3 nucleotides: TGTGCCAGCAGTTTTGACAGCTCTGGAAACACCATATATTTT. Its protein is CASSFDSSGNTIYF.

The chain combines TRBV10-3 with TRBJ2-1, with D tentatively TRBD1 (6 bases). Germline CDR1 and CDR2: ENHRY and SYGVKD. Deletions cut 2 bases from V and 0 bases from J, with 8 bases between. CDR3 length: 15 amino acids. In nucleotides, the CDR3 is TGTGCCATCAGTGAGGGACAGAGCTCCTACAATGAGCAGTTCTTC. This gives the protein CAISEGQSSYNEQFF.

The chain is built from TRBV18 and TRBJ2-6; D uncertain. There are 14 residues in the CDR3. V gave up 3 bases and J gave up 0 bases, with 3 bases separating them. CDR1 KGHSH and CDR2 LQKENI come from the germline V gene. The CDR3 here is CASSPYSGANVLTF. The CDR3 DNA sequence: TGTGCCAGCTCACCCTACTCTGGGGCCAACGTCCTGACTTTC.

A note on this clone: Other DNA sequences in the same sample also yield this CDR3. J is TRBJ1-5 and V is TRBV10-2; D remains ambiguous. The CDR3 has 14 amino acids. V was pared by 2 bases and J by 4 bases, with 9 bases between. Germline CDR1 and CDR2: WSHSY and SAAADI. The CDR3, as DNA: TGCGCCAGCAGTGAGGCCGGAGGGAATCAGCCCCAGCATTTT. Its translation: CASSEAGGNQPQHF.

This clone showed up just once. The V gene is TRBV2, the J gene TRBJ2-5; D is undetermined. The germline V gene has CDR1 SNHLY and CDR2 FYNNEI. Trimming stripped 3 bases from V and 1 base from J, with 6 bases between. The CDR3 is 13 residues long. For the CDR3, the DNA is TGTGCCAGCAGTGACGTGGCCCAAGAGACCCAGTACTTC. Translating gives CASSDVAQETQYF.

The table lists this clone with a few counts. This chain uses TRBV3-1 (or the pseudogene TRBV3-2) with TRBJ2-7, with D perhaps matching TRBD2 (6 bases). CDR3 size: 15 residues. V gave up 4 bases and J gave up 5 bases, with 18 bases separating them. CDR1 and CDR2 from the germline V gene are LGHDT and YNNKEL (reference sequence). The CDR3 is CASSLSPGVTHEQYF. CDR3 nucleotides: TGTGCCAGCAGCCTTTCTCCGGGAGTTACCCACGAGCAGTACTTC.